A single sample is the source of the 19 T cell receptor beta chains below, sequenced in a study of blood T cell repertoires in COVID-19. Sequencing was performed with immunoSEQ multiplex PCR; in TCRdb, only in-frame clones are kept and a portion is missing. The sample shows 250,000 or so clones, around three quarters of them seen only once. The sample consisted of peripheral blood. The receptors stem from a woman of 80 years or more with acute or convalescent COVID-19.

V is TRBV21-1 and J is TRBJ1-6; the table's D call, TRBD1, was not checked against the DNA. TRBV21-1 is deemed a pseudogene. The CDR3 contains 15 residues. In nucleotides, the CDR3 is TGTGCCAGCAGCAATCAGGGGGCTCGGAATTCACCCCTCCACTTT. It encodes CASSNQGARNSPLHF.

CDR3 nucleotide sequence: TGCGCCAGCAGCTTGGCCAACGGGGTTGGAGGCGAGCAGTACTTC. It translates to CASSLANGVGGEQYF. The chain has TRBV5-1 and TRBJ2-7; maybe TRBD2 (5 bases). In germline, CDR1 is SGHRS, CDR2 YFSETQ. The V and J ends lost 0 bases and 6 bases respectively, with 16 bases between them. The CDR3 sequence is 15 residues long.

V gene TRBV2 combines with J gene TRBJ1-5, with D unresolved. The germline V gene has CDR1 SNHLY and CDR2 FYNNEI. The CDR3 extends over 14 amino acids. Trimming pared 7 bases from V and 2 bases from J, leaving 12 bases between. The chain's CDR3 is CASNFGWGNQPQHF. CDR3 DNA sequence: TGTGCCAGCAATTTCGGGTGGGGCAATCAGCCCCAGCATTTT. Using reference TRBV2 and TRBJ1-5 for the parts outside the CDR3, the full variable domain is EPEVTQTPSHQVTQMGQEVILRCVPISNHLYFYWYRQILGQKVEFLVSFYNNEISEKSEIFDDQFSVERPDGSNFTLKIRSTKLEDSAMYFCASNFGWGNQPQHFGDGTRLSIL.

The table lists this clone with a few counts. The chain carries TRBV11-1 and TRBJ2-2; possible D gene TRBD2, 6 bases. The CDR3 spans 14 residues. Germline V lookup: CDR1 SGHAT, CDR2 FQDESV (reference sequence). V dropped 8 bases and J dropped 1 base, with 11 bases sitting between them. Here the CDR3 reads CASGDWVNTGELFF. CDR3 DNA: TGTGCCAGCGGGGACTGGGTGAACACCGGGGAGCTGTTTTTT.

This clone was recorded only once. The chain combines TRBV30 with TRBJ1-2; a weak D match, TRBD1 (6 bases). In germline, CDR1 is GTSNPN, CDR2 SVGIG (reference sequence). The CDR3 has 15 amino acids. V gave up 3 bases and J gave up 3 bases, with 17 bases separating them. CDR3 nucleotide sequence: TGTGCCTGGAGCCAAAAATCCCAGGGGCACTATGGCTACACCTTC. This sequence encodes CAWSQKSQGHYGYTF.

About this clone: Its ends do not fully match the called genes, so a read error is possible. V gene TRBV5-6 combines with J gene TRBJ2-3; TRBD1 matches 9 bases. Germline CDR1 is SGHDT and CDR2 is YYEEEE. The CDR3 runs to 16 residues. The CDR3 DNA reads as TGTGCCAGCAGCTTGGGTTCAACAGGGGGCACAGGTACGCAGTATTTT. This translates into CASSLGSTGGTGTQYF.

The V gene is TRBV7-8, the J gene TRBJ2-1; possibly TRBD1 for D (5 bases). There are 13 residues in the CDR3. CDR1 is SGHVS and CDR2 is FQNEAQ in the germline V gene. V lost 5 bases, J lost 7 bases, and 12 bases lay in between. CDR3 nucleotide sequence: TGTGCCAGCAGCCCCAGGGTTTTTAATGAGCAGTTCTTC. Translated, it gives CASSPRVFNEQFF.

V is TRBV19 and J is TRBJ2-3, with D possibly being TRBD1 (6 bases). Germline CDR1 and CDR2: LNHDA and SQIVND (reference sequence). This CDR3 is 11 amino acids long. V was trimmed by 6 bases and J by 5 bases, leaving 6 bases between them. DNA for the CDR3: TGTGCCAGTAGACAGGGAGATACGCAGTATTTT. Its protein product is CASRQGDTQYF.

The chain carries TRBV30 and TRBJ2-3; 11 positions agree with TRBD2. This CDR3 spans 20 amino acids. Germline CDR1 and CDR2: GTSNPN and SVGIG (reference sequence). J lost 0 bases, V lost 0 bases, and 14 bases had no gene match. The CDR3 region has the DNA TGTGCCTGGAGTGTACCCCCTACTAGCGGGGGTTACACTAGCACAGATACGCAGTATTTT. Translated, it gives CAWSVPPTSGGYTSTDTQYF.

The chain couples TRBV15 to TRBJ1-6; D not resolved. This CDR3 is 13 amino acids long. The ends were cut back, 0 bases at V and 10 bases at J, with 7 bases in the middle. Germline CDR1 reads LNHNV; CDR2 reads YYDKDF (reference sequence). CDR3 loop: CATSRDPGSPLHF. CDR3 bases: TGTGCCACCAGCAGAGATCCCGGGTCACCCCTCCACTTT.

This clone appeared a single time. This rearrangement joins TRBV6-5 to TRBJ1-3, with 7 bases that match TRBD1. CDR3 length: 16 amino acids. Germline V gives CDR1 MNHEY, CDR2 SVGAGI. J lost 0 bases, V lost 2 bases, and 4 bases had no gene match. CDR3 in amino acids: CASSYRGGNSGNTIYF. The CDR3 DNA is TGTGCCAGCAGTTACAGAGGGGGCAACTCTGGAAACACCATATATTTT.

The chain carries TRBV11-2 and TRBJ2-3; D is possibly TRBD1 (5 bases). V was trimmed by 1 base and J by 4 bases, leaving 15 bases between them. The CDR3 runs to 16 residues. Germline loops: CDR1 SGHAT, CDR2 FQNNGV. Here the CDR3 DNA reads TGTGCCAGCAGCTTAGCCCCCTCACCCAGGGCAGATACGCAGTATTTT. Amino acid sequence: CASSLAPSPRADTQYF. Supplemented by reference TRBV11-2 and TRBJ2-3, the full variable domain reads EAGVAQSPRYKIIEKRQSVAFWCNPISGHATLYWYQQILGQGPKLLIQFQNNGVVDDSQLPKDRFSAERLKGVDSTLKIQPAKLEDSAVYLCASSLAPSPRADTQYFGPGTRLTVL.

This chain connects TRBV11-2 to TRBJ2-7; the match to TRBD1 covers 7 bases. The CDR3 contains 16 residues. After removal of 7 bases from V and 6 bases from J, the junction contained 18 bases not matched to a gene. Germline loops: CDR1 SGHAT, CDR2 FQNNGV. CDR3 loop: CASTPVKGQASGEQYF. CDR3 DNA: TGTGCCAGCACCCCGGTTAAAGGACAGGCCAGCGGCGAGCAGTACTTC.

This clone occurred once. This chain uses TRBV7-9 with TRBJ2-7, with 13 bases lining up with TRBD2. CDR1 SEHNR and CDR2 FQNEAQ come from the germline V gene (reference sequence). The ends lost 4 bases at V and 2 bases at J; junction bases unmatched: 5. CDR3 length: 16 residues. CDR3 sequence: CASSYGTSGDPYEQYF. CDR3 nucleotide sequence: TGTGCCAGCAGCTACGGGACTAGCGGGGATCCCTACGAGCAGTACTTC.

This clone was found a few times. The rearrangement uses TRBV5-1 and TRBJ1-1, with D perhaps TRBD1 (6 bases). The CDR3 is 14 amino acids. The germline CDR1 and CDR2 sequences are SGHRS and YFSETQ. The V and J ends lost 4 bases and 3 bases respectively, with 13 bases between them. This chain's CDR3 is CASSENQGYTEAFF. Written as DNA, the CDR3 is TGCGCCAGCAGCGAGAACCAGGGGTACACTGAAGCTTTCTTT.

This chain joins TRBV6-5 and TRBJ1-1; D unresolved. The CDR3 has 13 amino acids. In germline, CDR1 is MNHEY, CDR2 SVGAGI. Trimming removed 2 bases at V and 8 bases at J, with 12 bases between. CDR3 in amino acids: CASSYLSGLEAFF. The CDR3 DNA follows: TGTGCCAGCAGTTACCTATCAGGCTTAGAAGCTTTCTTT.

CDR3 sequence (DNA): TGTGCCAGCAGAACCCAGGGGGCGCACGGAGGCTACACCTTC. Its protein is CASRTQGAHGGYTF. V gene TRBV6-5 combines with J gene TRBJ1-2, with 8 bases identical to TRBD1. Germline-derived CDR1 and CDR2 are MNHEY and SVGAGI. V gave up 6 bases and J gave up 8 bases; unmatched junction bases: 11. This CDR3 contains 14 residues.

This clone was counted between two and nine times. The CDR3 region is CASSISWETQYF. The CDR3 nucleotides read TGTGCCAGCAGCATTAGCTGGGAGACCCAGTACTTC. V is TRBV7-9 and J is TRBJ2-5; unclear D gene. Germline V gives CDR1 SEHNR, CDR2 FQNEAQ (reference sequence). The CDR3 consists of 12 residues. Trimming stripped 5 bases from V and 5 bases from J, with 9 bases between.

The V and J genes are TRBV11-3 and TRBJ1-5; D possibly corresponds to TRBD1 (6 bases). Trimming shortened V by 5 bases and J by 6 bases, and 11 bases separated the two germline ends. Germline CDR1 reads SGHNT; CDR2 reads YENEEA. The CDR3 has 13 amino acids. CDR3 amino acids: CASSPGQRQPQHF. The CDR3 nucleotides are TGTGCCAGCAGCCCCGGACAGCGTCAGCCCCAGCATTTT.